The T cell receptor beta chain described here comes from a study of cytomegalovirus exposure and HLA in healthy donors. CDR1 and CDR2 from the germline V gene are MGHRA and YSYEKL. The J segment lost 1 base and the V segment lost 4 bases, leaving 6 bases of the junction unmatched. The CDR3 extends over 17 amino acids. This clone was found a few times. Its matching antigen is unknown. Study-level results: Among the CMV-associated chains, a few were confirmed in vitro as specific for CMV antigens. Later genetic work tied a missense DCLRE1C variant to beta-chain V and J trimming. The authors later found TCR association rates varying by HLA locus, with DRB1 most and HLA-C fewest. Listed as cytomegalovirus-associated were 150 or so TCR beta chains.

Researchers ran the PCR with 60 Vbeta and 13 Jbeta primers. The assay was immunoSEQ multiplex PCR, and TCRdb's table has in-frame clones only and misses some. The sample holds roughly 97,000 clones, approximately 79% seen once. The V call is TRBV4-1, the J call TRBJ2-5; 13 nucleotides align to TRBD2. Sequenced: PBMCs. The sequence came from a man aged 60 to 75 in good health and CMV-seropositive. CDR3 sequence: CASSPTSGGLTQETQYF. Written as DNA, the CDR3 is TGCGCCAGCAGCCCGACTAGCGGGGGGCTAACCCAAGAGACCCAGTACTTC.